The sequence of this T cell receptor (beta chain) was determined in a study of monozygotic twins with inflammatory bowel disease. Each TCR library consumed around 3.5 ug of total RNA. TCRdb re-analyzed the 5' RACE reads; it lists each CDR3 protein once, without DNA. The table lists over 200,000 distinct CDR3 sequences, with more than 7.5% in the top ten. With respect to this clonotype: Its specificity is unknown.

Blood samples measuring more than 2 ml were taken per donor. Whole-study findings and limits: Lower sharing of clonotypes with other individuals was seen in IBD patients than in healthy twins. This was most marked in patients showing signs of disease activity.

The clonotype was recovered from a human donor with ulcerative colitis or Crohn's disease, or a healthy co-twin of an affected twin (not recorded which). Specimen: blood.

This CDR3 reads CATGKEGRETQYF. This rearrangement joins TRBV27 to TRBJ2-5; as DNA is missing, the TRBD1 call by TCRdb cannot be tested. The CDR3 extends over 13 amino acids. The germline V gene has CDR1 MNHEY and CDR2 SMNVEV (reference sequence).